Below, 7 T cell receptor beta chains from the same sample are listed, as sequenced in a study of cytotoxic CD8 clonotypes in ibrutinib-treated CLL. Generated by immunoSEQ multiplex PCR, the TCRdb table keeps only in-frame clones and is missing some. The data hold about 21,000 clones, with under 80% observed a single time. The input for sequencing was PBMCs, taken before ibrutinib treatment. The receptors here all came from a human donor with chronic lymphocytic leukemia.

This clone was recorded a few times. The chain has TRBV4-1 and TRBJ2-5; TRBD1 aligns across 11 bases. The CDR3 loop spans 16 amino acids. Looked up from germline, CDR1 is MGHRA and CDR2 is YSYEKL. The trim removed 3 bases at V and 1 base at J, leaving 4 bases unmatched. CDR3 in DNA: TGCGCCAGCAGCCAGGGACAGGGGGTTCTCCAAGAGACCCAGTACTTC. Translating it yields CASSQGQGVLQETQYF.

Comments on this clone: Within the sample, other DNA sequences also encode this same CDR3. The CDR3 reads CASMDSYNEQFF. The CDR3 DNA follows: TGCGCCAGCATGGACAGCTACAATGAGCAGTTCTTC. J is TRBJ2-1 and V is TRBV5-1; D is possibly TRBD1 (6 bases). Looked up from germline, CDR1 is SGHRS and CDR2 is YFSETQ. The ends were cut back, 6 bases at V and 3 bases at J, with 7 bases in the middle. The CDR3 length is 12 residues.

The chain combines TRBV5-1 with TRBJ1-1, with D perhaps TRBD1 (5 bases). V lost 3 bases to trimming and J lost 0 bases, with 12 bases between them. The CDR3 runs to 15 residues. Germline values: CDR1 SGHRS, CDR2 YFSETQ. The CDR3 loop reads CASSSWGRMNTEAFF. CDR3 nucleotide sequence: TGCGCCAGCAGCTCTTGGGGACGGATGAACACTGAAGCTTTCTTT.

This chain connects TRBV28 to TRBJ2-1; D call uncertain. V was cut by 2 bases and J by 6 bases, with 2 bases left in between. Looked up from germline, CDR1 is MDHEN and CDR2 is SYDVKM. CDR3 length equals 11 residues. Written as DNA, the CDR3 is TGTGCCAGCAGTTTAGTCAATGAGCAGTTCTTC. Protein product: CASSLVNEQFF.

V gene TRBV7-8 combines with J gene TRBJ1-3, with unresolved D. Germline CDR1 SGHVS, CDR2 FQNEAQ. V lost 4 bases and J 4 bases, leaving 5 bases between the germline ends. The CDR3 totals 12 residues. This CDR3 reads CASSSGGNTIYF. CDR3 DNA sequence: TGTGCCAGCAGCTCGGGGGGAAACACCATATATTTT.

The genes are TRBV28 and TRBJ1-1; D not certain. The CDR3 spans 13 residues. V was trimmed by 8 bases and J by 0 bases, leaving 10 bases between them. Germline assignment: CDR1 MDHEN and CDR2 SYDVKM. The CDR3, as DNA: TGTGCCAGCGGACGGGGTATGAACACTGAAGCTTTCTTT. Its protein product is CASGRGMNTEAFF.

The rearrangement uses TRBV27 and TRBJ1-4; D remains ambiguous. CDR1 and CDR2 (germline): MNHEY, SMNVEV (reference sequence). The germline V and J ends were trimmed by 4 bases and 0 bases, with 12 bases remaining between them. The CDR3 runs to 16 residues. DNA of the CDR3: TGTGCCAGCAGTTCCCTGACCACTTCAACTAATGAAAAACTGTTTTTT. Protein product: CASSSLTTSTNEKLFF.